Shown below are 31 T cell receptor beta chains from a single sample sequenced in a study of CD8 T cells in Susac syndrome. A quantity of roughly 0.5 to 1 ug RNA underwent reverse transcription using random hexamers. TCRdb re-called the immunoSEQ multiplex PCR reads through MiXCR, storing one row per CDR3 protein. Of hundreds of thousands of distinct CDR3 sequences listed, approximately 94% are singletons. The specimen sequenced was CD4+ T cells from PBMCs. These receptor sequences come from a human donor with Susac syndrome.

This chain links TRBV20-1 with TRBJ1-1, with D hard to call. V was cut by 3 bases and J by 5 bases, with 13 bases left in between. The CDR3 has 13 residues. CDR1 and CDR2 from the germline V gene are DFQATT and SNEGSKA (reference sequence). This chain's CDR3 is CSASIRAGTEAFF. In DNA form, the CDR3 reads TGCAGTGCTAGTATCCGAGCGGGGACTGAAGCTTTCTTT.

The V call is TRBV20-1, the J call TRBJ1-2; D not certain. The CDR3 is 13 residues long. Germline V gives CDR1 DFQATT, CDR2 SNEGSKA (reference sequence). V lost 4 bases, J lost 8 bases, and 17 bases lay in between. As DNA, the CDR3 is TGCAGTGCTACCGGGCAGAGGGTAGGAGGCTACACCTTC. Protein product: CSATGQRVGGYTF.

V and J are TRBV7-2 and TRBJ2-1; D remains unclear. V was trimmed by 0 bases and J by 4 bases, leaving 7 bases between them. The CDR3 consists of 14 residues. Germline V gene sequence: CDR1 SGHTA, CDR2 FQGNSA. CDR3 residues: CASSLASGYNEQFF. The CDR3 DNA sequence: TGTGCCAGCAGCTTAGCCTCGGGTTACAATGAGCAGTTCTTC.

This sequence joins TRBV30 and TRBJ1-1, with TRBD1 as a possible D gene (6 bases). Trimming took off 6 bases at V and 2 bases at J, with 28 bases between the two ends. This CDR3 spans 18 amino acids. Germline loops: CDR1 GTSNPN, CDR2 SVGIG (reference sequence). CDR3 nucleotides: TGTGCCTGTCCGCCCCGAGGAGGGGGGGCGCGCAGAAACACTGAAGCTTTCTTT. It specifies CACPPRGGGARRNTEAFF.

The gene calls are TRBV19 and TRBJ2-7, with a possible D match to TRBD2 (6 bases). CDR1 LNHDA and CDR2 SQIVND come from the germline V gene (reference sequence). The germline V and J ends were trimmed by 4 bases and 6 bases, with 13 bases remaining between them. This CDR3 comprises 13 residues. The DNA for the CDR3 is TGTGCCAGTAGTAGGACCCCGGAGGGCGAGCAGTACTTC. It codes for CASSRTPEGEQYF. Full variable domain (outside the CDR3, taken from reference TRBV19 and TRBJ2-7): DGGITQSPKYLFRKEGQNVTLSCEQNLNHDAMYWYRQDPGQGLRLIYYSQIVNDFQKGDIAEGYSVSREKKESFPLTVTSAQKNPTAFYLCASSRTPEGEQYFGPGTRLTVT.

This sequence joins TRBV28 and TRBJ1-1; 8 bases line up with TRBD1. V was clipped by 6 bases and J by 4 bases; unmatched bases: 7. Germline values: CDR1 MDHEN, CDR2 SYDVKM. This CDR3 has 14 amino acids. CDR3: CASRGGTGGTEAFF. CDR3 bases: TGTGCCAGCAGAGGAGGGACAGGTGGCACTGAAGCTTTCTTT. Looking up the rest from reference TRBV28 and TRBJ1-1 gives the full variable domain: DVKVTQSSRYLVKRTGEKVFLECVQDMDHENMFWYRQDPGLGLRLIYFSYDVKMKEKGDIPEGYSVSREKKERFSLILESASTNQTSMYLCASRGGTGGTEAFFGQGTRLTVV.

The genes are TRBV30 and TRBJ1-2, with 8 bases matching TRBD1. Germline assignment: CDR1 GTSNPN and CDR2 SVGIG (reference sequence). The CDR3 runs 13 residues. The junction had 6 bases not matched to a gene; V was cut back by 1 base and J by 8 bases. CDR3 coding DNA: TGTGCCTGGAGTGGGGACAGGTGGAGCGGCTACACCTTC. Encoded protein: CAWSGDRWSGYTF.

This clonotype was detected once. V usage is TRBV30 and J usage is TRBJ2-5; D is perhaps TRBD1 (6 bases). The CDR3 has 12 residues. Germline CDR1 reads GTSNPN; CDR2 reads SVGIG (reference sequence). The V end lost 7 bases, the J end lost 4 bases, and 13 bases lay between the germline ends. CDR3: CAFSQGGETQYF. The CDR3 DNA follows: TGTGCCTTCTCACAGGGTGGAGAGACCCAGTACTTC.

The chain couples TRBV6-2 or TRBV6-3 to TRBJ1-5, with a possible D match to TRBD1 (5 bases). V shed 6 bases and J shed 7 bases, with 10 bases lying between them. Germline values: CDR1 MNHEY, CDR2 SVGEGT. The CDR3 loop spans 12 amino acids. The CDR3 here is CASRWGGQPQHF. DNA for the CDR3: TGTGCCAGCAGGTGGGGGGGACAGCCCCAGCATTTT.

This chain links TRBV25-1 with TRBJ1-5; maybe TRBD1 (5 bases). The CDR3 runs to 15 residues. The germline CDR1 and CDR2 sequences are MGHDK and SYGVNS. V was shortened by 0 bases and J by 3 bases, with 9 bases between the two germline ends. The CDR3, as DNA: TGTGCCAGCAGTGAATACGGGGCTTCCAATCAGCCCCAGCATTTT. Its protein product is CASSEYGASNQPQHF.

This sequence joins TRBV6-5 and TRBJ1-6; tentatively, D is TRBD1 (5 bases). The germline V gene has CDR1 MNHEY and CDR2 SVGAGI. V lost 6 bases to trimming and J lost 3 bases, with 9 bases between them. This CDR3 is 14 amino acids long. CDR3 sequence: CASRSDSYNSPLHF. CDR3 in DNA: TGTGCCAGCAGGTCTGACAGCTATAATTCACCCCTCCACTTT.

Only one count was recorded for this clonotype. The chain employs TRBV6-5 and TRBJ2-7; D remains ambiguous. Trimming removed 6 bases at V and 3 bases at J, with 6 bases between. In germline, CDR1 is MNHEY, CDR2 SVGAGI. The CDR3 extends over 11 amino acids. The CDR3 DNA follows: TGTGCCAGCAGGTCATACTACGAGCAGTACTTC. Its translation: CASRSYYEQYF.

The chain has TRBV6-2 or TRBV6-3 and TRBJ2-5; D call uncertain. V lost 6 bases to trimming and J lost 0 bases, with 20 bases between them. The CDR3 extends over 17 amino acids. Germline lookup yields CDR1 MNHEY and CDR2 SVGEGT. The CDR3 DNA is TGTGCCAGCAGCCAACCGCCGACCGACGGGTACCAAGAGACCCAGTACTTC. This sequence encodes CASSQPPTDGYQETQYF.

The V gene is TRBV7-2, the J gene TRBJ2-3; D may be TRBD2 (6 bases). Trimming removed 4 bases from V and 2 bases from J, with 7 bases in between. This CDR3 spans 13 amino acids. Per the germline V gene, CDR1 is SGHTA and CDR2 is FQGNSA. The DNA for the CDR3 is TGTGCCAGCAGCTCGGACTACACAGATACGCAGTATTTT. Translation gives CASSSDYTDTQYF.

V usage is TRBV28 and J usage is TRBJ1-1; D possibly corresponds to TRBD1 (6 bases). V was trimmed by 6 bases and J by 7 bases, leaving 12 bases between them. CDR1 and CDR2 (germline): MDHEN, SYDVKM. The CDR3 runs to 12 residues. CDR3 nucleotides: TGTGCCAGCAGGAGAGGGGGAATTGAAGCTTTCTTT. This gives the protein CASRRGGIEAFF.

The chain couples TRBV6-2 or TRBV6-3 to TRBJ1-1, with D unresolved. CDR3 length equals 11 residues. Germline V gene sequence: CDR1 MNHEY, CDR2 SVGEGT. V lost 2 bases and J lost 7, with 5 bases in between. CDR3 in amino acids: CASSYVGEAFF. For the CDR3, the DNA is TGTGCCAGCAGTTACGTTGGTGAAGCTTTCTTT.

The chain has TRBV29-1 and TRBJ1-1; a possible D gene is TRBD1 (5 bases). V was shortened by 2 bases and J by 5 bases, with 12 bases between the two germline ends. The CDR3 length is 13 residues. Germline lookup yields CDR1 SQVTM and CDR2 ANQGSEA. The CDR3 loop is CSVETGRGTEAFF. For the CDR3, the DNA is TGCAGCGTTGAAACAGGACGGGGGACTGAAGCTTTCTTT.

The rearrangement links TRBV24-1 to TRBJ2-1, with a possible D match to TRBD1 (5 bases). CDR3 length: 15 amino acids. V lost 2 bases and J 7 bases, leaving 14 bases between the germline ends. Germline-derived CDR1 and CDR2 are KGHDR and SFDVKD. CDR3 sequence (DNA): TGTGCCACCAGTGATTGGGGCGGAACCGGGAATGAGCAGTTCTTC. It yields the protein CATSDWGGTGNEQFF.

For the CDR3, the DNA is TGTGCCAGCAGCAAAGGGACAGGGGGCACCAGCAATCAGCCCCAGCATTTT. Translating gives CASSKGTGGTSNQPQHF. This rearrangement joins TRBV3-1 to TRBJ1-5; 12 nucleotides line up with TRBD1. The CDR3 extends over 17 amino acids. V was clipped by 5 bases and J by 1 base; unmatched bases: 6. Germline assignment: CDR1 LGHDT and CDR2 YNNKEL (reference sequence). Looking up the rest from reference TRBV3-1 and TRBJ1-5 gives the full variable domain: DTAVSQTPKYLVTQMGNDKSIKCEQNLGHDTMYWYKQDSKKFLKIMFSYNNKELIINETVPNRFSPKSPDKAHLNLHINSLELGDSAVYFCASSKGTGGTSNQPQHFGDGTRLSIL.

CDR3 coding DNA: TGCGCCAGCAGCCGGGCAGGGGGCAATCAGCCCCAGCATTTT. It is translated as CASSRAGGNQPQHF. This chain uses TRBV5-1 with TRBJ1-5, with D perhaps matching TRBD1 (6 bases). The germline V and J ends were trimmed by 4 bases and 2 bases, with 10 bases remaining between them. The CDR3 contains 14 residues. From germline, CDR1 is SGHRS and CDR2 YFSETQ.

A few counts support this clonotype. V is TRBV2 and J is TRBJ2-7; D uncertain. CDR1 and CDR2 from the germline V gene are SNHLY and FYNNEI. The CDR3 is 11 residues long. Trimming shortened V by 5 bases and J by 2 bases, and 4 bases separated the two germline ends. In DNA form, the CDR3 reads TGTGCCAGCAGTCCCACCTACGAGCAGTACTTC. It codes for CASSPTYEQYF.

CDR3 DNA sequence: TGTGCCAGCAGCTTAGTTCTTCCCGAGAACCTGTTTTTT. This translates into CASSLVLPENLFF. This chain connects TRBV7-9 to TRBJ1-4, with D uncertain. The CDR3 has 13 amino acids. The germline V gene has CDR1 SEHNR and CDR2 FQNEAQ (reference sequence). V lost 1 base, J lost 14 bases, and 14 bases lay in between.

The chain recombines TRBV20-1 with TRBJ2-7, with a tentative D call TRBD1 (5 bases). The germline V and J ends were trimmed by 6 bases and 0 bases, with 18 bases remaining between them. Germline loops: CDR1 DFQATT, CDR2 SNEGSKA (reference sequence). The length of the CDR3 is 15 residues. CDR3 sequence reads: CSASFQGQGSYEQYF. For the CDR3, the DNA is TGCAGTGCGAGTTTCCAGGGTCAGGGCTCCTACGAGCAGTACTTC.

This clonotype was found once. The V gene is TRBV20-1, the J gene TRBJ1-5; D gene unclear. CDR1 and CDR2 from the germline V gene are DFQATT and SNEGSKA (reference sequence). This CDR3 comprises 15 residues. Trimming took 6 bases from V and 2 from J, leaving 17 bases between them. DNA of the CDR3: TGCAGTGCGGAGGGCAGGACCCAAGGCAATCAGCCCCAGCATTTT. Protein product: CSAEGRTQGNQPQHF.

The chain carries TRBV19 and TRBJ2-2; 7 nucleotides align to TRBD2. In germline, CDR1 is LNHDA, CDR2 SQIVND (reference sequence). CDR3 length: 15 amino acids. V lost 0 bases to trimming and J lost 3 bases; unmatched junction nucleotides: 1. CDR3 sequence: CASSIEGGYTGELFF. DNA of the CDR3: TGTGCCAGTAGTATAGAGGGAGGGTACACCGGGGAGCTGTTTTTT.

The V and J genes are TRBV23-1 and TRBJ1-5; D might be TRBD1 (6 bases). TRBV23-1 belongs to the ORF category, with a function that is uncertain. Between the trimmed V and J ends, which lost 2 bases and 3 bases, there was a span of 17 bases. The CDR3 loop spans 17 amino acids. CDR3 coding DNA: TGCGCCAGCAGTCAAAGCGTCCCGACAGGAACCAATCAGCCCCAGCATTTT. Protein sequence: CASSQSVPTGTNQPQHF.

The chain recombines TRBV7-2 with TRBJ1-4, with 7 bases aligning to TRBD1. V trimming: 5 bases; J trimming: 4 bases; junction bases outside the gene matches: 7. This CDR3 is 15 amino acids long. The germline CDR1 and CDR2 sequences are SGHTA and FQGNSA. CDR3: CASSPQTGLNEKLFF. The CDR3 nucleotides read TGTGCCAGCAGCCCACAGACAGGGCTTAATGAAAAACTGTTTTTT.

This rearrangement joins TRBV7-6 to TRBJ2-5; D may be TRBD1 (6 bases). V was trimmed by 5 bases and J by 5 bases, leaving 15 bases between them. Germline V gene data show CDR1 as SGHVS and CDR2 as FNYEAQ. The CDR3 is made up of 14 amino acids. The CDR3 reads CASSLHRVGETQYF. In DNA, the CDR3 is TGTGCCAGCAGCCTACACAGGGTTGGGGAGACCCAGTACTTC.

This chain connects TRBV30 to TRBJ1-1; D might be TRBD1 (5 bases). Germline CDR1 is GTSNPN and CDR2 is SVGIG (reference sequence). CDR3 length: 13 amino acids. Trimming stripped 1 base from V and 10 bases from J, with 16 bases between. DNA for the CDR3: TGTGCCTGGAGTGCTAACTCAGGGTCTCCAGCTTTCTTT. Amino acids: CAWSANSGSPAFF.

The gene calls are TRBV3-1 and TRBJ2-7, with no clear D. Trimming took off 4 bases at V and 2 bases at J, with 12 bases between the two ends. CDR3 length equals 14 residues. Germline V gene lookup returns CDR1 LGHDT and CDR2 YNNKEL (reference sequence). The CDR3 spells CASSLRPDPYEQYF. The CDR3 DNA is TGTGCCAGCAGCCTTCGCCCGGACCCCTACGAGCAGTACTTC.

The chain recombines TRBV4-3 with TRBJ1-1, with D unresolved. Germline V gives CDR1 LGHNA, CDR2 YSLEER. The CDR3 contains 14 residues. Trimming took off 0 bases at V and 11 bases at J, with 16 bases between the two ends. In nucleotides, the CDR3 is TGCGCCAGCAGCCAAGATCGGACTCCGGGGAACGCTTTCTTT. It specifies CASSQDRTPGNAFF.